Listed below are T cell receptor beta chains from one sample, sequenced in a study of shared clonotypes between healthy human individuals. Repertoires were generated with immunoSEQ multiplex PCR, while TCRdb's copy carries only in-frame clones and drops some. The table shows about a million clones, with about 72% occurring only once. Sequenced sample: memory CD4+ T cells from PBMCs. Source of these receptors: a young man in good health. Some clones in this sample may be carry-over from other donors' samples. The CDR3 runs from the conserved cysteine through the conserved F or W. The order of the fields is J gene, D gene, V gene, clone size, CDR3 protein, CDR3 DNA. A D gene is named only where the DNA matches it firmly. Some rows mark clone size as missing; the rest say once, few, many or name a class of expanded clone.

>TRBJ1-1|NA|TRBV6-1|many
CASSEAGGVQAFF
TGTGCCAGCAGTGAAGCAGGCGGAGTTCAAGCTTTCTTT
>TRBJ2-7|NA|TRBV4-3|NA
CASSQRGRVGEQYF
TGCGCCAGCAGCCAACGGGGCAGGGTGGGCGAGCAGTACTTC
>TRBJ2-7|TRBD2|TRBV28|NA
CASSLSSGRMNEQYF
TGTGCCAGCAGTTTATCTAGCGGGAGGATGAACGAGCAGTACTTC
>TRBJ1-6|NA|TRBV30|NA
CAWRGDGKNSPLHF
TGTGCCTGGAGGGGGGACGGGAAAAATTCACCCCTCCACTTT
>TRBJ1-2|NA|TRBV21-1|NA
CASSKMVRNFNYGYTF
TGTGCCAGCAGCAAAATGGTCAGAAACTTTAACTATGGCTACACCTTC
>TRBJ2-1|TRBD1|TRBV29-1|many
CSVIQGAEQFF
TGCAGCGTGATACAGGGGGCTGAGCAGTTCTTC
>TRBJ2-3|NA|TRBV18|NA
CASSPSGVAGTDTQYF
TGTGCCAGCTCACCCTCCGGGGTAGCTGGCACAGATACGCAGTATTTT
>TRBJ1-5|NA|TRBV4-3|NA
CASSQDWGYNQPQHF
TGCGCCAGCAGCCAAGATTGGGGGTACAATCAGCCCCAGCATTTT
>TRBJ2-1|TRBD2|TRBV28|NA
CASSSRVAGYNEQFF
TGTGCCAGCAGTTCCCGGGTAGCGGGATACAATGAGCAGTTCTTC
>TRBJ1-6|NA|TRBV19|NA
CASSTAGNWNSPLHF
TGTGCCAGTAGTACGGCAGGGAATTGGAATTCACCCCTCCACTTT
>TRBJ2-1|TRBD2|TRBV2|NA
CASSPGTSRNEQFF
TGTGCCAGCAGTCCCGGGACTAGCAGGAATGAGCAGTTCTTC
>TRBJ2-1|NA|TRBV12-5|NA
CASGSVSEQFF
TGTGCTAGTGGTTCGGTCAGTGAGCAGTTCTTC
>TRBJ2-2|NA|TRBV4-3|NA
CASSGVSLNTGELFF
TGCGCCAGCAGCGGGGTTTCCTTGAACACCGGGGAGCTGTTTTTT
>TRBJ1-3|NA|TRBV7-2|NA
CASSLNPRRSGNTIYF
TGTGCCAGCAGCTTAAACCCCCGACGTTCTGGAAACACCATATATTTT
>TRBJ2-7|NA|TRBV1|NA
CTSSRLAGERDDEQYF
TGCACCAGCAGCCGACTAGCGGGAGAAAGGGATGACGAGCAGTACTTC
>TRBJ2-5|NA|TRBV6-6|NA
CATRGDQETQYF
TGTGCCACTAGGGGCGACCAAGAGACCCAGTACTTC
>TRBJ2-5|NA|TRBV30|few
CAWSLRLGDGAQYF
TGTGCCTGGAGTTTACGGCTCGGGGACGGGGCCCAGTACTTC
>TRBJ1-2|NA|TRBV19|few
CASSDHTRYGYTF
TGTGCCAGTTCTGACCATACACGCTATGGCTACACCTTC
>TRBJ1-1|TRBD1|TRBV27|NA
CASRINRGGSTEAFF
TGTGCCAGCAGGATTAACAGGGGGGGGAGTACTGAAGCTTTCTTT
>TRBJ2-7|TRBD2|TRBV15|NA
CATFSGNGDEQYF
TGTGCCACCTTTAGCGGGAACGGCGACGAGCAGTACTTC
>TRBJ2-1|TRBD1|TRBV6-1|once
CASSEAGAGGFNEQFF
TGTGCCAGCAGTGAAGCGGGAGCAGGGGGCTTCAATGAGCAGTTCTTC
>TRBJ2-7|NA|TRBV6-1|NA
CASSIRAPRYEQYF
TGTGCCAGCAGTATCCGGGCCCCCCGATACGAGCAGTACTTC
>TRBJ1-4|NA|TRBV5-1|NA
CASSLLGGFEKLFF
TGCGCCAGCAGCCTGCTGGGAGGATTTGAAAAACTGTTTTTT
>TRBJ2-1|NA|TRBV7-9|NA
CASGLWPGEQFF
TGTGCCAGCGGGCTATGGCCGGGGGAGCAGTTCTTC
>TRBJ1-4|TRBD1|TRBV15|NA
CATSRDGQGNEKLFF
TGTGCCACCAGCAGAGACGGACAGGGCAATGAAAAACTGTTTTTT
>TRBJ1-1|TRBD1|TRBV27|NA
CASRQTGGTEAFF
TGTGCCAGCAGGCAGACAGGGGGCACTGAAGCTTTCTTT